This T cell receptor (beta chain) was profiled in a study of T cell responses to AZD1222 COVID-19 vaccine. Here immunoSEQ multiplex PCR was the method, and the copy in TCRdb shows in-frame clones only, minus some. The data hold roughly 120,000 clones, with about 86% observed a single time. The clonotype was recovered from an adult in good health. Material: peripheral blood, obtained on day 0 of AZD1222 vaccination.

The CDR3 coding sequence is TGTGCCAGCAGTATCCTCGGACTAGCGGGACTCGATACGCAGTATTTT. It specifies CASSILGLAGLDTQYF. This chain joins TRBV27 and TRBJ2-3; 12 bases are a match to TRBD2. This CDR3 has 16 residues. The V gene end was trimmed by 5 bases and the J gene end by 6 bases; junction bases not matched to a gene: 9. Germline CDR1 and CDR2: MNHEY and SMNVEV (reference sequence).